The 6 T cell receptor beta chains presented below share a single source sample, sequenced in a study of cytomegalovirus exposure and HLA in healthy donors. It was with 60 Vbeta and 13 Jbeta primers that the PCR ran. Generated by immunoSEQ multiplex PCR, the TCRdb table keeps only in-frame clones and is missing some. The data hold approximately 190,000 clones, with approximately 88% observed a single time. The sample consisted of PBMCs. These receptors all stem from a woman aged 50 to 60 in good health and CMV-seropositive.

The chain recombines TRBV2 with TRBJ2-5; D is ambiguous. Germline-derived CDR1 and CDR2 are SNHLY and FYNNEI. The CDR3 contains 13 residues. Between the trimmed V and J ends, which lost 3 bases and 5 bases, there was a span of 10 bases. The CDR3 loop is CASSERELETQYF. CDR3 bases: TGTGCCAGCAGTGAGAGAGAATTGGAGACCCAGTACTTC.

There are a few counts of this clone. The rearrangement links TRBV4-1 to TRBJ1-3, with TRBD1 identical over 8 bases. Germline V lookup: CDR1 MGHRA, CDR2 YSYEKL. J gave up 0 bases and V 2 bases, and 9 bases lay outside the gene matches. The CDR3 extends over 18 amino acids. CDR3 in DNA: TGCGCCAGCAGCCAAAGCCCAACGACAGGGGTCTCTGGAAACACCATATATTTT. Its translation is CASSQSPTTGVSGNTIYF.

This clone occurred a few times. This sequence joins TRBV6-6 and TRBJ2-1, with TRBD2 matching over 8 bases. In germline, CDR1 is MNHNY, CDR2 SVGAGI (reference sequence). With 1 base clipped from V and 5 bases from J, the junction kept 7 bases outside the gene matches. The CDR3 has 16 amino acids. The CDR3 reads CASSYYGASGHNEQFF. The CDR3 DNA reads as TGTGCCAGCAGTTACTACGGGGCTAGCGGGCACAATGAGCAGTTCTTC.

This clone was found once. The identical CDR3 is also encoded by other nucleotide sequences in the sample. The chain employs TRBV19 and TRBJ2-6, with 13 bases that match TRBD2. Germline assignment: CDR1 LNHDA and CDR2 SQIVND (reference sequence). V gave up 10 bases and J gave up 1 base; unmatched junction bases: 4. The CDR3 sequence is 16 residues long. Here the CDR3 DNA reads TGTGCCATCTCACTAGCGGGGGGGTCTGGGGCCAACGTCCTGACTTTC. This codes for CAISLAGGSGANVLTF.

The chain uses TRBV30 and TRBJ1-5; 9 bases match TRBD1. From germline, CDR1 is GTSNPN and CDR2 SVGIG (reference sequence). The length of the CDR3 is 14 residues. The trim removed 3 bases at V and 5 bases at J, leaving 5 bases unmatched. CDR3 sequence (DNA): TGTGCCTGGAGCCCGGGACAGGGACATCAGCCCCAGCATTTT. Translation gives CAWSPGQGHQPQHF.

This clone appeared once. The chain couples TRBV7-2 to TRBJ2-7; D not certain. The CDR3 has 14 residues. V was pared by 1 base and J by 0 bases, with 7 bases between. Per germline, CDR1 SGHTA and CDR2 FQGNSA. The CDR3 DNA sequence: TGTGCCAGCAGCTTAGATTGGCTCTCCTACGAGCAGTACTTC. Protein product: CASSLDWLSYEQYF.